This TCR beta chain was sequenced during a study of blood T cell repertoires in COVID-19. The wider study: Samples taken during acute and convalescent COVID-19 were collected in the United States, Italy and Spain. PBMCs, B-cell-depleted T cells, or T cells provided the cDNA or gDNA that made up the material.

This clone was recorded once. V was shortened by 5 bases and J by 1 base, with 8 bases between the two germline ends. The V gene's germline CDR1 is SNHLY and CDR2 FYNNEI. The CDR3 covers 14 residues. Authors' processing steps: Nucleated cell number was recorded as an estimate derived from reference gene primer amplification. TCRdb's copy holds only in-frame clones and misses some; the assay was immunoSEQ multiplex PCR. D and trimming come from the DNA, and the V and J calls and clone size come from that table. The table records about 90,000 clones, about 86% of them present only once. The chain employs TRBV2 and TRBJ2-2; weak D call: TRBD1 (5 bases). This clonotype originated in an elderly man with active or convalescent COVID-19. Sequenced sample: peripheral blood. CDR3 sequence (DNA): TGTGCCAGCAGTAAGGGGTTGAACACCGGGGAGCTGTTTTTT. It codes for CASSKGLNTGELFF.